This T cell receptor beta chain is from a study of CD8+CD57+ T cells in acquired aplastic anemia. Study-level information: Mean DNA quantity obtained from sorted CD4+ and CD8+ cells was approximately 3 ug. Study-wide findings and caveats: Fewer than 30 CD8+ CDR3 sequences were shared between patients and controls. Controls did not differ significantly from patients in CD8+ Simpson's diversity.

There are many counts of this clonotype. Its antigen is as yet unknown. Genomic DNA acted as the template from which TCR beta VDJ combination and CDR3 sequence profiling were carried out. Each CDR3 protein is one row after TCRdb ran MiXCR on the reads. This sample yields about 210,000 distinct CDR3 sequences, of which about a third are seen a single time; approximately 1.2% belongs to the top ten. Sequenced material: sorted CD4+, CD8+, or CD8+CD57+ T cells (not recorded which) from PBMCs. The sequence came from a human donor in good health, serving as a control.

This CDR3 reads CSAEPATSGVEDTQYF. The CDR3 DNA follows: TGCAGTGCAGAGCCAGCCACTAGCGGGGTAGAAGATACGCAGTATTTT. The chain couples TRBV20-1 to TRBJ2-3; TRBD2 agrees at 10 bases. Germline trimming cut 6 bases from V and 5 bases from J; bases unmatched to any gene: 14. The length of the CDR3 is 16 residues. Germline loops: CDR1 DFQATT, CDR2 SNEGSKA (reference sequence).